The T cell receptor beta chain described here comes from a study of PD-L1 blockade in urothelial cancer. This sample's time point: pretreatment peripheral blood. This clone was picked up one time. The antigen is unknown. Using immunoSEQ multiplex PCR, the repertoire was profiled, and TCRdb retains in-frame clones only, with some absent. The sample has tens of thousands of clones; around 80% are singletons. Whole-study findings and limits: Tumor-associated clones in the blood of durable-benefit patients grew more at 3 weeks.

Trimming took 4 bases from V and 5 from J, leaving 16 bases between them. Germline V CDR1 and CDR2: SGHRS, YFSETQ. This CDR3 is 15 amino acids long. V is TRBV5-1 and J is TRBJ1-5; D may be TRBD1 (5 bases). This clonotype originated in a man in his sixties with urothelial cancer. Sequences were derived from PBMCs, sampled around atezolizumab (anti-PD-L1) treatment. CDR3 coding DNA: TGCGCCAGCAGCGCGAGTGGTGGGACTCATCAGCCCCAGCATTTT. It is translated as CASSASGGTHQPQHF.